This TCR beta chain was documented in a study of tumor-infiltrating lymphocytes in primary liver carcinoma. Whole-study results and caveats: Significantly larger top-250-clone fractions were found in tumors than in blood (p = 0.039).

The investigators made TCR beta cDNA from 400 to 550 ng total RNA, using a constant-region primer. Generation of the TCR beta libraries relied on three nested multiplex PCR rounds using slightly modified ARM-PCR. A C-beta reverse primer and TRBV1-TRBV30 forward primers served in each of the first two PCR rounds, at ten to eleven cycles apiece. A single record per CDR3 protein comes from TCRdb applying MiXCR to the multiplex PCR reads. The repertoire holds about 330,000 distinct CDR3 sequences, with less than 70% as singletons. Germline DNA was also extracted, with blood RNA taken from unsorted whole blood. This CDR3 region has 14 residues. With 8 bases removed from V and 0 bases from J, the gap between germline ends came to 14 bases. The germline V gene has CDR1 MDHEN and CDR2 SYDVKM. In regard to this clonotype: Its specificity is unknown.

The clonotype comes from a man in his forties or fifties with primary liver carcinoma and hepatitis B virus infection. The chain couples TRBV28 to TRBJ2-7; no reliable D call. Sequenced: peripheral blood. Here the CDR3 reads CASQDGESSYEQYF. In DNA, the CDR3 is TGTGCCAGCCAGGACGGCGAAAGCTCCTACGAGCAGTACTTC.